This TCR beta chain was captured in a study of shared clonotypes between healthy human individuals. Study-level background: A few men and two women, aged 18 to 49, were donors.

For each subset, genomic DNA was distributed in equal portions over several immunoSEQ plates. The method was immunoSEQ multiplex PCR; TCRdb's version includes in-frame clones alone and lacks a portion of them. Among roughly 1,500,000 clones, 98% were seen once, and the ten largest hold 0.4% to 0.55%. Adult Caucasians living in Nashville, Tennessee made up all of the donors. The clonotype originates from a man aged 25-40 years in good health. The sequencing sample was made of naive CD4+ T cells sorted from blood. Subset meaning: CD45RA+ positively selected.

The CDR3 sequence: CASSEGTGFAYEQYF. In nucleotides, the CDR3 is TGTGCCAGCAGTGAAGGGACAGGGTTCGCCTACGAGCAGTACTTC. This chain connects TRBV27 to TRBJ2-7, with 9 bases matching TRBD1. Germline CDR1 and CDR2: MNHEY and SMNVEV (reference sequence). V was pared by 5 bases and J by 2 bases, with 7 bases of the junction left unmatched. The CDR3 spans 15 residues.